This TCR beta chain is drawn from a study of control samples from healthy donors and cancer patients. V was cut by 4 bases and J by 0 bases, with 24 bases left in between. CDR1 and CDR2 (germline): SQVTM, ANQGSEA. The CDR3 is 18 amino acids. Assay: immunoSEQ multiplex PCR; the TCRdb copy retains only in-frame clones and omits some. This repertoire shows roughly 200,000 clones, roughly 94% found once; its top ten account for approximately 1.5%. The sequenced material came from blood. This TCR derives from a man aged 45 to 65 in good health. The rearrangement uses TRBV29-1 and TRBJ1-1; D is unresolved. Here the CDR3 DNA reads TGCAGCGTTGGGGGAAAGGGAGGCAGGAATTGGATGAACACTGAAGCTTTCTTT. Translation: CSVGGKGGRNWMNTEAFF. Filled out from reference TRBV29-1 and TRBJ1-1, the complete variable domain reads SAVISQKPSRDICQRGTSLTIQCQVDSQVTMMFWYRQQPGQSLTLIATANQGSEATYESGFVIDKFPISRPNLTFSTLTVSNMSPEDSSIYLCSVGGKGGRNWMNTEAFFGQGTRLTVV.